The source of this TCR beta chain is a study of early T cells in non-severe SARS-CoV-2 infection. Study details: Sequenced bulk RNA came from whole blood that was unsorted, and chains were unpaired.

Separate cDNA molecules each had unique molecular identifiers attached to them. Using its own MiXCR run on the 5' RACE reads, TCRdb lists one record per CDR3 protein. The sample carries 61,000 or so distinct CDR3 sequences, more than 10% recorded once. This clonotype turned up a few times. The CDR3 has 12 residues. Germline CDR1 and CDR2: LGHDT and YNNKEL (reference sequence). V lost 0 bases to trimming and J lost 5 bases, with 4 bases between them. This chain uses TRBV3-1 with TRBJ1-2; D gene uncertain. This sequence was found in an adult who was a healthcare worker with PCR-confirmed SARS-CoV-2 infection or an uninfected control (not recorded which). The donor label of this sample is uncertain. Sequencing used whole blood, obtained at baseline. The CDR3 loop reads CASSQESYGYTF. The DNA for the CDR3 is TGTGCCAGCAGCCAAGAATCGTATGGCTACACCTTC.